This paragraph covers one TCR beta chain sequence. Its specificity is not known. Repertoires were generated with immunoSEQ multiplex PCR, while TCRdb's copy carries only in-frame clones and drops some. The sample has roughly 16,000 clones; 92% are singletons. CDR1 SGHKS and CDR2 YYEKEE come from the germline V gene (reference sequence). The CDR3 is made up of 13 amino acids. The V gene lost 2 bases and the J gene lost 5 bases, with 7 bases spanning the gap. These data belong to a study of PD-1 blockade in classical Hodgkin lymphoma. Study outcomes and limitations: Relapsed/refractory patients reportedly had the lowest baseline TCR diversity, below newly diagnosed patients, who were below healthy donors. Prior therapy or disease activity may underlie the repertoire differences, whose causes remain undefined.

Time point described: newly diagnosed, previously untreated cHL patient sample. Purified CD4+ T cells were obtained from thawed PBMCs through magnetic negative selection. Sequencing input: CD4+ T cells from blood. The V call is TRBV5-5, the J call TRBJ2-2, with D uncertain. The sequence was collected from a human donor with classical Hodgkin lymphoma. Here the CDR3 reads CASSFSGTGELFF. In DNA, the CDR3 is TGTGCCAGCAGCTTTTCCGGGACCGGGGAGCTGTTTTTT.